Shown below are 16 T cell receptor beta chains from a single sample sequenced in a study of shared clonotypes between healthy human individuals. The data were produced by immunoSEQ multiplex PCR, yet TCRdb's version contains in-frame clones alone and is incomplete. The table shows 2 million to 3 million clones, with 93% occurring only once. Specimen: naive CD4+ T cells from PBMCs. Subset denoted: CD45RA+ positively selected. The receptors come from a man younger than 30 in good health. Some clones in this sample may be carry-over from other donors' samples.

The rearrangement joins TRBV15 to TRBJ2-7; 8 bases match TRBD1. Germline loops: CDR1 LNHNV, CDR2 YYDKDF (reference sequence). Unmatched junction bases numbered 8, after V lost 0 bases and J lost 4 bases. CDR3 size: 16 residues. CDR3 DNA: TGTGCCACCAGCAGAGATGTTGAGACAGGGGCTTACGAGCAGTACTTC. It is translated as CATSRDVETGAYEQYF.

The chain joins TRBV10-3 to TRBJ2-7; 8 nucleotides align to TRBD1. Germline CDR1 and CDR2: ENHRY and SYGVKD. The J segment lost 0 bases and the V segment lost 4 bases, leaving 5 bases of the junction unmatched. The CDR3 spans 15 residues. The CDR3 loop is CAISGGQGLSYEQYF. Written as DNA, the CDR3 is TGTGCCATCAGTGGCGGACAGGGCCTCTCCTACGAGCAGTACTTC.

CDR3 loop: CASSPPKQPQHF. CDR3 sequence (DNA): TGTGCCAGCAGCCCCCCAAAACAGCCCCAGCATTTT. This chain joins TRBV6-6 and TRBJ1-5, with D unclear. Germline V CDR1 and CDR2: MNHNY, SVGAGI (reference sequence). The CDR3 totals 12 residues. V dropped 6 bases and J dropped 7 bases, with 10 bases sitting between them.

V and J are TRBV4-2 and TRBJ1-5, with D unresolved. Germline lookup yields CDR1 LGHNA and CDR2 YNFKEQ. V gave up 6 bases and J gave up 0 bases, with 9 bases separating them. The CDR3 loop spans 14 amino acids. DNA for the CDR3: TGTGCCAGCAGGCTGGCGGGTAGCAATCAGCCCCAGCATTTT. This encodes CASRLAGSNQPQHF.

The chain couples TRBV5-1 to TRBJ1-2; 9 bases map to TRBD1. The CDR3 totals 15 residues. The ends lost 1 base at V and 4 bases at J; junction bases unmatched: 5. Germline CDR1 and CDR2: SGHRS and YFSETQ. CDR3 sequence: CASSLFGQGTYGYTF. The CDR3 region has the DNA TGCGCCAGCAGCTTGTTCGGACAGGGGACCTATGGCTACACCTTC. Full variable domain (missing parts from reference TRBV5-1 and TRBJ1-2): KAGVTQTPRYLIKTRGQQVTLSCSPISGHRSVSWYQQTPGQGLQFLFEYFSETQRNKGNFPGRFSGRQFSNSRSEMNVSTLELGDSALYLCASSLFGQGTYGYTFGSGTRLTVV.

V is TRBV6-6 and J is TRBJ2-2, with TRBD2 matching over 8 bases. The V gene end was trimmed by 6 bases and the J gene end by 3 bases; junction bases not matched to a gene: 9. This CDR3 is built from 16 residues. Germline CDR1 and CDR2: MNHNY and SVGAGI (reference sequence). The CDR3 DNA sequence: TGTGCCAGCAGGAAGAGAGCGGGGGAGTACACCGGGGAGCTGTTTTTT. Protein product: CASRKRAGEYTGELFF.

Comments on this clone: Other nucleotide sequences from this sample produce the same CDR3. The rearrangement joins TRBV19 to TRBJ2-7; TRBD1 might be the D (5 bases). The CDR3 extends over 13 amino acids. The V gene lost 6 bases and the J gene lost 4 bases, with 13 bases spanning the gap. From germline, CDR1 is LNHDA and CDR2 SQIVND (reference sequence). The CDR3 here is CASSKQGSYEQYF. CDR3 coding DNA: TGTGCCAGTAGCAAGCAGGGTTCGTACGAGCAGTACTTC.

This clone was counted a single time. The V gene is TRBV27, the J gene TRBJ2-7; TRBD1 is a possible D gene (6 bases). From germline, CDR1 is MNHEY and CDR2 SMNVEV (reference sequence). The germline V and J ends were trimmed by 2 bases and 11 bases, with 10 bases remaining between them. The CDR3 is made up of 11 amino acids. The CDR3 region is CASSLRGQKYF. CDR3 bases: TGTGCCAGCAGTTTACGGGGACAAAAGTACTTC.

The sample holds one count of this clone. This sample also contains other DNA sequences that code for the same CDR3. The V and J genes are TRBV5-1 and TRBJ2-5, with 8 bases identical to TRBD2. The V and J ends lost 4 bases and 2 bases, in that order; junction bases with no gene match: 4. Germline loops: CDR1 SGHRS, CDR2 YFSETQ. The CDR3 has 14 residues. The CDR3 spells CASSGLAGQETQYF. The CDR3 DNA reads TGCGCCAGCAGCGGACTAGCCGGGCAAGAGACCCAGTACTTC. The entire variable domain, with the rest obtained from reference TRBV5-1 and TRBJ2-5, is as follows: KAGVTQTPRYLIKTRGQQVTLSCSPISGHRSVSWYQQTPGQGLQFLFEYFSETQRNKGNFPGRFSGRQFSNSRSEMNVSTLELGDSALYLCASSGLAGQETQYFGPGTRLLVL.

The chain has TRBV27 and TRBJ1-2, with D maybe TRBD1 (5 bases). Per the germline V gene, CDR1 is MNHEY and CDR2 is SMNVEV (reference sequence). The CDR3 runs 16 residues. Trimming stripped 3 bases from V and 0 bases from J, with 14 bases between. CDR3 residues: CASSFIGTEANYGYTF. CDR3 DNA sequence: TGTGCCAGCAGTTTCATAGGGACGGAGGCTAACTATGGCTACACCTTC.

The chain joins TRBV7-2 to TRBJ2-7; D unclear. Germline V gene data show CDR1 as SGHTA and CDR2 as FQGNSA. The CDR3 loop spans 11 amino acids. Trimming took 6 bases from V and 12 from J, leaving 15 bases between them. In DNA form, the CDR3 reads TGTGCCAGCAGTCTAGAGTACCTACGGTACTTC. Translated: CASSLEYLRYF.

This clone was observed a single time. This sequence joins TRBV29-1 and TRBJ2-3, with 9 bases lining up with TRBD1. The V and J ends lost 0 bases and 5 bases, in that order; junction bases with no gene match: 12. This CDR3 is 17 amino acids long. Germline V gene sequence: CDR1 SQVTM, CDR2 ANQGSEA. DNA of the CDR3: TGCAGCGTTGAAGATCGCCGGAACAGGGGGCCAGGAGATACGCAGTATTTT. It yields the protein CSVEDRRNRGPGDTQYF.

In its sample, this clone was seen once. The V call is TRBV4-1, the J call TRBJ2-5; 9 bases align to TRBD1. Trimming removed 1 base from V and 2 bases from J; junction bases left unmatched: 14. Germline V gene lookup returns CDR1 MGHRA and CDR2 YSYEKL. CDR3 length equals 19 residues. CDR3 residues: CASSQVAGTGSPEQETQYF. The DNA for the CDR3 is TGCGCCAGCAGCCAAGTAGCCGGGACAGGGTCCCCCGAACAAGAGACCCAGTACTTC.

The chain couples TRBV28 to TRBJ1-5; weak D call: TRBD1 (5 bases). The V gene's germline CDR1 is MDHEN and CDR2 SYDVKM. V was pared by 7 bases and J by 2 bases, with 15 bases between. This CDR3 is 15 amino acids long. CDR3 amino acids: CASTARGEGNQPQHF. The CDR3 DNA sequence: TGTGCCAGCACCGCAAGAGGGGAAGGCAATCAGCCCCAGCATTTT. Combining the CDR3 with reference TRBV28 and TRBJ1-5 gives the whole variable domain DVKVTQSSRYLVKRTGEKVFLECVQDMDHENMFWYRQDPGLGLRLIYFSYDVKMKEKGDIPEGYSVSREKKERFSLILESASTNQTSMYLCASTARGEGNQPQHFGDGTRLSIL.

Here the CDR3 reads CASRTGRNSANEKLFF. The CDR3 region has the DNA TGTGCCAGCAGGACAGGGCGTAATTCAGCTAATGAAAAACTGTTTTTT. The chain joins TRBV6-4 to TRBJ1-4; 7 bases map to TRBD1. This CDR3 spans 16 amino acids. The germline gives CDR1 MRHNA, CDR2 SNTAGT. With V trimmed by 6 bases and J by 3 bases, 10 bases remained unmatched.

V and J are TRBV28 and TRBJ2-3, with TRBD2 identical over 11 bases. V lost 2 bases to trimming and J lost 6 bases; unmatched junction nucleotides: 10. Germline-derived CDR1 and CDR2 are MDHEN and SYDVKM. The CDR3 sequence is 17 residues long. CDR3 amino acids: CASSLSRLAGGSDTQYF. CDR3 nucleotide sequence: TGTGCCAGCAGTTTAAGTCGCCTAGCGGGAGGATCGGATACGCAGTATTTT.